This T cell receptor (beta chain) stems from a study of cytomegalovirus exposure and HLA in healthy donors. Study-wide results and limits: An analysis was carried out at a later point. It showed that HLA-associated TCR beta chains were more clonally expanded than equally common non-associated chains. Later, TCR association rates were found to vary by HLA locus, highest for DRB1 and lowest for HLA-C. In a later analysis, common viral pathogens appeared linked to several of the most significant clusters.

Remarks on this clone: The antigen is not known.

The primer mix had 60 Vbeta and 13 Jbeta primers. Assay: immunoSEQ multiplex PCR; the TCRdb copy retains only in-frame clones and omits some. This sample yields about 150,000 clones, of which 75% are seen a single time; roughly 12% belongs to the top ten. CDR3 length: 15 residues. V was cut by 2 bases and J by 0 bases, with 8 bases left in between. CDR1 and CDR2 (germline): SNHLY, FYNNEI. This receptor was taken from a man between 18 and 29 years old in good health and CMV-seropositive. Material for sequencing was PBMCs. The chain is built from TRBV2 and TRBJ1-5, with D unclear. As DNA, the CDR3 is TGTGCCAGCAGTGAACCGCAGTATAGCAATCAGCCCCAGCATTTT. This translates into CASSEPQYSNQPQHF.